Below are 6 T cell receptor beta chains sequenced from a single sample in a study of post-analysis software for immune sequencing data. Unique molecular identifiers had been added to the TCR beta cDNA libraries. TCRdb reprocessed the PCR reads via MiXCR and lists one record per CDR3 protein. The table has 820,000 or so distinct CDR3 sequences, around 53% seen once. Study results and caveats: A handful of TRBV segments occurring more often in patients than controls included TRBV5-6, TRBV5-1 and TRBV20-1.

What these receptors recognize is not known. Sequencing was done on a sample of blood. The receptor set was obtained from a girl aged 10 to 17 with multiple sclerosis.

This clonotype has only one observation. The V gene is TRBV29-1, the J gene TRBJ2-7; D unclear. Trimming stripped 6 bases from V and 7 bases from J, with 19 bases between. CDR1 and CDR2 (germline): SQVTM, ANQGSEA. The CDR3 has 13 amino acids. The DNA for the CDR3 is TGCAGCGTCCGTCAGACAAGAACGCGGGAGCAGTACTTC. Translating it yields CSVRQTRTREQYF.

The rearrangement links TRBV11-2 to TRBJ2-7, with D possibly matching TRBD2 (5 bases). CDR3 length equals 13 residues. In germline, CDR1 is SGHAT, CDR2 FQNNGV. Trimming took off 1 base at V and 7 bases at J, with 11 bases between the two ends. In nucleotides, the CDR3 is TGTGCCAGCAGCTTAGCGGGAAGGCGGGAGCAGTACTTC. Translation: CASSLAGRREQYF.

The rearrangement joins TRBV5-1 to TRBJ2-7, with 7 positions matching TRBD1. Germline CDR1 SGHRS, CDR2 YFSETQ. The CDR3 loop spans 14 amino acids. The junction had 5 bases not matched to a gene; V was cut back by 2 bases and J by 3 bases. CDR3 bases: TGCGCCAGCAGCTTTAAGGGGGCTAGCTACGAGCAGTACTTC. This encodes CASSFKGASYEQYF.

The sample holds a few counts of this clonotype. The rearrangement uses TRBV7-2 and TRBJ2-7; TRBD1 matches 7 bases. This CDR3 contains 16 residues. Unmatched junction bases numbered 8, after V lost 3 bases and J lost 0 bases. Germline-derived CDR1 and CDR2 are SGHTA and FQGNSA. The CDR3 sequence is CASSFGQAGASYEQYF. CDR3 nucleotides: TGTGCCAGCAGCTTCGGACAGGCTGGAGCCTCCTACGAGCAGTACTTC.

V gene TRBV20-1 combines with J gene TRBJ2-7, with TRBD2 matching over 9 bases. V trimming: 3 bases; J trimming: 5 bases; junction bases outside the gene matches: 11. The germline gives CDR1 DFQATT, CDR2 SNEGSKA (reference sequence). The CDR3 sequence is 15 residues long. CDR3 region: CSASFRRGGLNEQYF. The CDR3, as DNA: TGCAGTGCTAGTTTCCGGCGGGGGGGCCTCAACGAGCAGTACTTC.

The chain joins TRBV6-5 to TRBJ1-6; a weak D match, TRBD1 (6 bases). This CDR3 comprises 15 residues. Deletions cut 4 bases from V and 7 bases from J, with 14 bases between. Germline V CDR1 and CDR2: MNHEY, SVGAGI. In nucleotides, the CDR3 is TGTGCCAGCAGTTCCCACCCAGGGGTGAATTCACCCCTCCACTTT. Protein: CASSSHPGVNSPLHF.